The next 5 T cell receptor beta chains were all read from a single sample in a study of blood T cell repertoires in COVID-19. Data came from immunoSEQ multiplex PCR; TCRdb stores just in-frame clones and leaves some out. Among 300,000 to 400,000 clones listed, about 88% were seen once. The source material was peripheral blood. The receptors were sampled from a woman between 65 and 79 years old with COVID-19, enrolled during active disease.

The chain carries TRBV6-1 and TRBJ1-2, with D perhaps TRBD1 (6 bases). The V gene's germline CDR1 is MNHNS and CDR2 SASEGT. The CDR3 extends over 13 amino acids. Trimming removed 1 base at V and 11 bases at J, with 14 bases between. CDR3 DNA: TGTGCCAGCAGTGAAGAATTGGGGGGGCGGTACACCTTC. It specifies CASSEELGGRYTF.

The genes are TRBV19 and TRBJ1-5; 7 nucleotides align to TRBD1. The junction had 18 bases not matched to a gene; V was cut back by 0 bases and J by 7 bases. The CDR3 extends over 19 amino acids. Germline V CDR1 and CDR2: LNHDA, SQIVND (reference sequence). The CDR3 DNA sequence: TGTGCCAGTAGTATAGATCCCTCGTTGGTAGGGGGCGTGGGCCAGCCCCAGCATTTT. As protein: CASSIDPSLVGGVGQPQHF.

In DNA, the CDR3 is TGTGCCAGCAGCCAAGATTACGGGACAGAGCAGTACTTC. Protein sequence: CASSQDYGTEQYF. The rearrangement uses TRBV14 and TRBJ2-7; D is possibly TRBD1 (6 bases). Trimming left V 0 bases short and J 7 bases short, with 10 bases between. The CDR3 is 13 amino acids. The germline V gene has CDR1 SGHDN and CDR2 FVKESK.

The chain combines TRBV19 with TRBJ2-7, with D possibly being TRBD2 (6 bases). The CDR3 length is 13 residues. The V end lost 3 bases, the J end lost 6 bases, and 12 bases lay between the germline ends. Looked up from germline, CDR1 is LNHDA and CDR2 is SQIVND (reference sequence). Here the CDR3 DNA reads TGTGCCAGTAGTATTGGGAGGCTCGGCGAGCAGTACTTC. The encoded protein is CASSIGRLGEQYF.

This clone occurred a few times. V usage is TRBV12-5 and J usage is TRBJ1-4; D uncertain. CDR1 is LGHNT and CDR2 is FRNRAP in the germline V gene. V gave up 3 bases and J gave up 6 bases, with 17 bases separating them. The CDR3 runs 16 residues. This chain's CDR3 is CASGLTPGREDEKLFF. In nucleotides, the CDR3 is TGTGCTAGTGGTTTAACCCCAGGTAGGGAGGATGAAAAACTGTTTTTT.